The 29 T cell receptor beta chains below were found in one sample sequenced in a study of identifying expanded T cells in peripheral blood. Clones were read by immunoSEQ multiplex PCR, and TCRdb kept only the in-frame ones, dropping some. Of about 100,000 clones in the sample, 75% to 90% are singletons; the top ten hold approximately 6%. The specimen sequenced was blood. All receptors derive from a person between 18 and 70 years old in good health.

This clone came up once. The rearrangement uses TRBV19 and TRBJ1-5; TRBD1 aligns across 10 bases. CDR1 is LNHDA and CDR2 is SQIVND in the germline V gene (reference sequence). Trimming took 7 bases from V and 6 from J; bases not matched to a gene: 3. The CDR3 is 13 amino acids. The CDR3 loop reads CASTGDRGQPQHF. The CDR3 region has the DNA TGTGCCAGTACCGGGGACAGGGGTCAGCCCCAGCATTTT.

The rearrangement uses TRBV12-5 and TRBJ1-2, with D maybe TRBD1 (5 bases). Germline CDR1 is LGHNT and CDR2 is FRNRAP. The CDR3 has 17 residues. V gave up 5 bases and J gave up 4 bases, with 23 bases separating them. CDR3: CASGGRQGEVRSYGYTF. The CDR3 DNA follows: TGTGCTAGTGGTGGGAGACAAGGGGAAGTGCGGAGCTATGGCTACACCTTC.

This chain connects TRBV13 to TRBJ2-2, with 7 bases identical to TRBD1. Germline V gene sequence: CDR1 PRHDT, CDR2 FYEKMQ (reference sequence). The CDR3 sequence is 16 residues long. The V segment lost 5 bases and the J segment 4 bases; nucleotides outside the gene matches: 10. Written as DNA, the CDR3 is TGTGCCAGCAGCCGACAGGGCAAGGCTCTCACCGGGGAGCTGTTTTTT. It yields the protein CASSRQGKALTGELFF.

The CDR3 sequence is CASSQRKNTSGRFSSYNEQFF. The CDR3 bases are TGTGCCAGCAGCCAACGGAAAAATACTAGCGGGAGGTTCAGCTCCTACAATGAGCAGTTCTTC. The V and J genes are TRBV21-1 and TRBJ2-1; TRBD2 reflects the table's D call only, with no check against the DNA. TRBV21-1 is a pseudogene. The CDR3 length is 21 residues.

The gene calls are TRBV11-3 and TRBJ2-1; D may be TRBD1 (5 bases). The CDR3 runs to 15 residues. V was cut by 7 bases and J by 1 base, with 14 bases left in between. CDR1 and CDR2 from the germline V gene are SGHNT and YENEEA. Written as DNA, the CDR3 is TGTGCCAGCAATAAAAGAAGGGGATCCTACAATGAGCAGTTCTTC. This encodes CASNKRRGSYNEQFF. The full variable domain, with the rest looked up from reference TRBV11-3 and TRBJ2-1, is EAGVVQSPRYKIIEKKQPVAFWCNPISGHNTLYWYLQNLGQGPELLIRYENEEAVDDSQLPKDRFSAERLKGVDSTLKIQPAELGDSAVYLCASNKRRGSYNEQFFGPGTRLTVL.

In its sample, this clone was seen a few times. The chain links TRBV2 to TRBJ1-2, with D tentatively TRBD1 (6 bases). The CDR3 is 12 amino acids. CDR1 and CDR2 (germline): SNHLY, FYNNEI. The V gene lost 8 bases and the J gene lost 1 base, with 8 bases spanning the gap. The CDR3 DNA follows: TGTGCCAGCCAGGACAGTAACTATGGCTACACCTTC. This sequence encodes CASQDSNYGYTF. Variable domain in full (rest from reference TRBV2 and TRBJ1-2): EPEVTQTPSHQVTQMGQEVILRCVPISNHLYFYWYRQILGQKVEFLVSFYNNEISEKSEIFDDQFSVERPDGSNFTLKIRSTKLEDSAMYFCASQDSNYGYTFGSGTRLTVV.

The J gene is TRBJ2-7, the V gene TRBV13; a possible D gene is TRBD1 (5 bases). The CDR3 contains 15 residues. The germline V gene has CDR1 PRHDT and CDR2 FYEKMQ (reference sequence). V lost 5 bases, J lost 3 bases, and 17 bases lay in between. CDR3 DNA sequence: TGTGCCAGCAGCCCCAACAGACAGTCCCACTACGAGCAGTACTTC. Its protein product is CASSPNRQSHYEQYF.

The genes are TRBV30 and TRBJ1-2, with TRBD1 matching over 7 bases. There are 16 residues in the CDR3. Trimming removed 3 bases from V and 0 bases from J; junction bases left unmatched: 10. Germline V lookup: CDR1 GTSNPN, CDR2 SVGIG (reference sequence). The CDR3 sequence: CAWRGDSQLANYGYTF. CDR3 DNA sequence: TGTGCCTGGAGGGGGGACAGCCAGTTAGCTAACTATGGCTACACCTTC.

The chain couples TRBV4-1 to TRBJ1-5, with D possibly TRBD1 on 5 matching bases. Germline V CDR1 and CDR2: MGHRA, YSYEKL. The CDR3 is 15 residues long. Deletions cut 2 bases from V and 1 base from J, with 9 bases between. The CDR3: CASSQSRQSNQPQHF. The CDR3 DNA reads TGCGCCAGCAGCCAATCCCGACAGAGCAATCAGCCCCAGCATTTT.

The CDR3 here is CASSYQAGAQPQHF. CDR3 coding DNA: TGTGCCAGCAGTTACCAAGCAGGGGCTCAGCCCCAGCATTTT. This chain uses TRBV6-5 with TRBJ1-5; the D gene is possibly TRBD1 (6 bases). Trimming left V 2 bases short and J 6 bases short, with 11 bases between. The germline V gene encodes CDR1 MNHEY and CDR2 SVGAGI. The CDR3 spans 14 residues.

The V call is TRBV27, the J call TRBJ2-1, with a tentative D call TRBD1 (6 bases). This CDR3 contains 18 residues. V dropped 5 bases and J dropped 0 bases, with 20 bases sitting between them. The V gene's germline CDR1 is MNHEY and CDR2 SMNVEV (reference sequence). The CDR3 coding sequence is TGTGCCAGCAGTCTACGAAACGGACAGCCGAGCTCCTACAATGAGCAGTTCTTC. This codes for CASSLRNGQPSSYNEQFF.

V is TRBV13 and J is TRBJ2-5; tentative D call: TRBD2 (6 bases). Trimming removed 6 bases at V and 7 bases at J, with 21 bases between. CDR3 length: 15 residues. CDR1 and CDR2 (germline): PRHDT, FYEKMQ (reference sequence). The CDR3 DNA sequence: TGTGCCAGCAGTACTATGGGGGGTCGGACGGGGACCCAGTACTTC. Translation: CASSTMGGRTGTQYF.

V gene TRBV7-9 combines with J gene TRBJ2-3, with a weak D call TRBD1 (6 bases). V lost 5 bases, J lost 2 bases, and 17 bases lay in between. CDR1 and CDR2 (germline): SEHNR, FQNEAQ (reference sequence). The CDR3 length is 16 residues. CDR3: CASSPPARQVTDTQYF. The CDR3 DNA reads TGTGCCAGCAGCCCCCCCGCCCGACAGGTCACAGATACGCAGTATTTT.

The gene calls are TRBV6-1 and TRBJ2-1; no definite D call. Germline CDR1 and CDR2: MNHNS and SASEGT. This CDR3 has 14 amino acids. Trimming stripped 7 bases from V and 2 bases from J, with 12 bases between. The CDR3: CASIEGPTYNEQFF. The CDR3 DNA is TGTGCCAGCATCGAAGGACCAACCTACAATGAGCAGTTCTTC.

The chain uses TRBV19 and TRBJ2-7; TRBD1 agrees at 7 bases. This CDR3 has 15 amino acids. Germline V gene lookup returns CDR1 LNHDA and CDR2 SQIVND (reference sequence). V was pared by 6 bases and J by 3 bases, with 11 bases of the junction left unmatched. The CDR3 sequence is CASSRSGGRSYEQYF. As DNA, the CDR3 is TGTGCCAGTAGCCGATCAGGGGGTCGCAGCTACGAGCAGTACTTC.

The chain is built from TRBV19 and TRBJ1-2, with D unclear. The V gene's germline CDR1 is LNHDA and CDR2 SQIVND (reference sequence). The germline V and J ends were trimmed by 1 base and 8 bases, with 14 bases remaining between them. This CDR3 region has 14 residues. The CDR3 here is CASSIVNRERGYTF. The CDR3, as DNA: TGTGCCAGTAGTATAGTTAACCGGGAGCGCGGCTACACCTTC.

The chain uses TRBV5-6 and TRBJ2-7; possibly TRBD1 for D (5 bases). Germline CDR1 and CDR2: SGHDT and YYEEEE. Trimming took 0 bases from V and 2 from J, leaving 9 bases between them. This CDR3 region has 14 residues. DNA of the CDR3: TGTGCCAGCAGCTTGGGTGACAGCCCCTACGAGCAGTACTTC. Translating gives CASSLGDSPYEQYF.

This chain links TRBV7-2 with TRBJ2-3; tentatively, D is TRBD2 (6 bases). The CDR3 has 15 amino acids. Germline V gives CDR1 SGHTA, CDR2 FQGNSA. Trimming took 1 base from V and 8 from J, leaving 16 bases between them. The CDR3 coding sequence is TGTGCCAGCAGCTTAGGCGGGACGGCTCGTGGTACGCAGTATTTT. This sequence encodes CASSLGGTARGTQYF.

The chain employs TRBV5-1 and TRBJ2-5; D is undetermined. V shed 0 bases and J shed 2 bases, with 2 bases lying between them. Germline CDR1 SGHRS, CDR2 YFSETQ. The CDR3 has 12 amino acids. The CDR3 here is CASSLDQETQYF. CDR3 DNA sequence: TGCGCCAGCAGCTTGGATCAAGAGACCCAGTACTTC.

The genes are TRBV18 and TRBJ1-1; 7 bases fit TRBD1. Germline V gives CDR1 KGHSH, CDR2 LQKENI. This CDR3 has 16 residues. The trim removed 8 bases at V and 3 bases at J, leaving 15 bases unmatched. The CDR3 DNA reads TGTGCCAGCCGAAACATATACAGGGGAAAGGACACTGAAGCTTTCTTT. This gives the protein CASRNIYRGKDTEAFF. The whole variable domain, filled in from reference TRBV18 and TRBJ1-1, reads NAGVMQNPRHLVRRRGQEARLRCSPMKGHSHVYWYRQLPEEGLKFMVYLQKENIIDESGMPKERFSAEFPKEGPSILRIQQVVRGDSAAYFCASRNIYRGKDTEAFFGQGTRLTVV.

The V and J genes are TRBV28 and TRBJ2-2; D gene uncertain. The V and J ends lost 5 bases and 2 bases respectively, with 3 bases between them. Per germline, CDR1 MDHEN and CDR2 SYDVKM. The CDR3 has 12 amino acids. CDR3 bases: TGTGCCAGCAGTCTAAACACCGGGGAGCTGTTTTTT. Translated: CASSLNTGELFF.

The rearrangement uses TRBV6-5 and TRBJ1-2, with a tentative D call TRBD1 (5 bases). The CDR3 consists of 13 residues. V was trimmed by 6 bases and J by 4 bases, leaving 12 bases between them. Germline CDR1 is MNHEY and CDR2 is SVGAGI. The CDR3 DNA sequence: TGTGCCAGCAGACGGGGACTGGGCTATGGCTACACCTTC. Translated, it gives CASRRGLGYGYTF.

V gene TRBV11-3 combines with J gene TRBJ2-3; either TRBD1 or TRBD2 may fit D (6 bases each). CDR3 length: 13 amino acids. CDR1 is SGHNT, CDR2 YENEEA, per germline. Between the trimmed V and J ends, which lost 4 bases and 6 bases, there was a span of 11 bases. CDR3 in amino acids: CASSWGASDTQYF. CDR3 nucleotides: TGTGCCAGCAGCTGGGGGGCTTCGGATACGCAGTATTTT.

The V gene is TRBV5-1, the J gene TRBJ2-2, with D perhaps given as TRBD1 or TRBD2 (5 bases each). The V and J ends lost 4 bases and 2 bases respectively, with 9 bases between them. The CDR3 contains 14 residues. Germline CDR1 reads SGHRS; CDR2 reads YFSETQ. The CDR3 region has the DNA TGCGCCAGCAGCCGCCGGGACAACACCGGGGAGCTGTTTTTT. It encodes CASSRRDNTGELFF.

This chain uses TRBV5-6 with TRBJ1-1; TRBD1 matches at 9 bases. Germline V gene sequence: CDR1 SGHDT, CDR2 YYEEEE. CDR3 length equals 15 residues. V gave up 4 bases and J gave up 5 bases; unmatched junction bases: 9. The CDR3 coding sequence is TGTGCCAGCAGCCTGCCCGGGACAGGGACGACTGAAGCTTTCTTT. Its translation: CASSLPGTGTTEAFF. Full variable domain (remainder filled in from reference TRBV5-6 and TRBJ1-1): DAGVTQSPTHLIKTRGQQVTLRCSPKSGHDTVSWYQQALGQGPQFIFQYYEEEERQRGNFPDRFSGHQFPNYSSELNVNALLLGDSALYLCASSLPGTGTTEAFFGQGTRLTVV.

This clone was observed once. The chain uses TRBV4-1 and TRBJ1-5; D is unclear. The V end lost 1 base, the J end lost 6 bases, and 10 bases lay between the germline ends. There are 14 residues in the CDR3. The germline V gene encodes CDR1 MGHRA and CDR2 YSYEKL. CDR3 sequence: CASSQVPGAQPQHF. The CDR3 bases are TGCGCCAGCAGCCAAGTGCCAGGTGCTCAGCCCCAGCATTTT.

The chain joins TRBV5-1 to TRBJ1-3, with 9 nucleotides matching TRBD1. The ends lost 4 bases at V and 0 bases at J; junction bases unmatched: 8. Germline V gene data show CDR1 as SGHRS and CDR2 as YFSETQ. This CDR3 has 17 residues. The CDR3 DNA follows: TGCGCCAGCAGCCGCACAGGGGGCCAGACCTCTGGAAACACCATATATTTT. Its translation is CASSRTGGQTSGNTIYF.

The chain employs TRBV27 and TRBJ2-7; D ambiguous. Trimming shortened V by 7 bases and J by 0 bases, and 7 bases separated the two germline ends. The CDR3 runs to 12 residues. CDR1 and CDR2 (germline): MNHEY, SMNVEV (reference sequence). The CDR3: CASTGSSYEQYF. CDR3 sequence (DNA): TGTGCCAGCACCGGAAGCTCCTACGAGCAGTACTTC.

This clone was seen a single time. The chain combines TRBV7-3 with TRBJ2-5; tentative D call: TRBD1 (5 bases). Deletions cut 7 bases from V and 5 bases from J, with 14 bases between. The V gene's germline CDR1 is SGHTA and CDR2 FQGTGA. The CDR3 consists of 13 residues. CDR3 residues: CASNKGPFETQYF. Here the CDR3 DNA reads TGTGCCAGCAATAAGGGGCCATTCGAGACCCAGTACTTC. Looking up the rest from reference TRBV7-3 and TRBJ2-5 gives the full variable domain: GAGVSQTPSNKVTEKGKYVELRCDPISGHTALYWYRQSLGQGPEFLIYFQGTGAADDSGLPNDRFFAVRPEGSVSTLKIQRTERGDSAVYLCASNKGPFETQYFGPGTRLLVL.